The 23 T cell receptor beta chains given below trace back to one sample, sequenced in a study of blood T cell repertoires in COVID-19. Repertoires were generated with immunoSEQ multiplex PCR, while TCRdb's copy carries only in-frame clones and drops some. In the table there are roughly 200,000 clones, more than 75% of which are singletons. Source material: peripheral blood. All receptors derive from a woman of 80 years or more with acute or convalescent COVID-19.

The chain links TRBV7-9 to TRBJ1-1; TRBD1 agrees at 9 bases. V shed 5 bases, J shed 7 bases, and the junction held 11 bases outside the gene matches. CDR3 length: 15 residues. The germline V gene has CDR1 SEHNR and CDR2 FQNEAQ (reference sequence). The CDR3 spells CASSLMGQGWGEAFF. The CDR3 coding sequence is TGTGCCAGCAGCCTTATGGGACAGGGATGGGGTGAAGCTTTCTTT.

The chain carries TRBV4-1 and TRBJ1-2, with TRBD1 identical over 9 bases. From germline, CDR1 is MGHRA and CDR2 YSYEKL. The CDR3 totals 13 residues. V shed 4 bases and J 8 bases; nucleotides not matched to a gene: 5. The CDR3 here is CASSPQGAWGYTF. CDR3 in DNA: TGCGCCAGCAGCCCACAGGGGGCGTGGGGCTACACCTTC.

The chain has TRBV7-2 and TRBJ1-4; D gene unclear. The CDR3 consists of 15 residues. V shed 3 bases and J shed 3 bases, with 11 bases lying between them. In germline, CDR1 is SGHTA, CDR2 FQGNSA. The CDR3 DNA is TGTGCCAGCAGCTTGCAGATGGGAGCTAATGAAAAACTGTTTTTT. This codes for CASSLQMGANEKLFF.

This rearrangement joins TRBV4-1 to TRBJ2-6; TRBD2 matches 7 bases. The V gene's germline CDR1 is MGHRA and CDR2 YSYEKL. With V trimmed by 2 bases and J by 0 bases, 4 bases remained unmatched. The CDR3 covers 17 residues. This CDR3 is CASSQSGTNSGANVLTF. DNA for the CDR3: TGCGCCAGCAGCCAAAGCGGGACTAACTCTGGGGCCAACGTCCTGACTTTC.

Only one count was recorded for this clone. V usage is TRBV5-1 and J usage is TRBJ1-2; tentative D call: TRBD1 (5 bases). The CDR3 is 15 amino acids. Trimming left V 1 base short and J 5 bases short, with 15 bases between. Germline V gives CDR1 SGHRS, CDR2 YFSETQ. CDR3 sequence (DNA): TGCGCCAGCAGCTTGTTAGGGGCGCGAGAGTATGGCTACACCTTC. Its protein product is CASSLLGAREYGYTF.

This chain uses TRBV3-1 (or the pseudogene TRBV3-2) with TRBJ1-1; D is unresolved. This CDR3 contains 15 residues. V shed 2 bases and J shed 6 bases, with 16 bases lying between them. The V gene's germline CDR1 is LGHDT and CDR2 YNNKEL (reference sequence). The CDR3 DNA follows: TGTGCCAGCAGCCAACTGGACGCCGGGGTGGCTGAAGCTTTCTTT. This sequence encodes CASSQLDAGVAEAFF.

The chain has TRBV7-2 and TRBJ2-3; 7 positions agree with TRBD2. The V gene end was trimmed by 5 bases and the J gene end by 0 bases; junction bases not matched to a gene: 11. Per germline, CDR1 SGHTA and CDR2 FQGNSA. The CDR3 runs to 17 residues. The chain's CDR3 is CASSDRRGRTSTDTQYF. The CDR3 bases are TGTGCCAGCAGCGACCGGCGGGGGAGGACCAGCACAGATACGCAGTATTTT.

The gene calls are TRBV5-1 and TRBJ2-3; D might be TRBD2 (6 bases). The CDR3 extends over 15 amino acids. The V gene lost 1 base and the J gene lost 0 bases, with 9 bases spanning the gap. Per germline, CDR1 SGHRS and CDR2 YFSETQ. This chain's CDR3 is CASSLMGLSTDTQYF. CDR3 in DNA: TGCGCCAGCAGCTTGATGGGACTCAGCACAGATACGCAGTATTTT.

The chain links TRBV5-1 to TRBJ1-6; TRBD1 matches 7 bases. Trimming removed 3 bases from V and 10 bases from J; junction bases left unmatched: 13. Per germline, CDR1 SGHRS and CDR2 YFSETQ. The CDR3 runs 16 residues. The CDR3 coding sequence is TGCGCCAGCAGCTGGGCCGCCACAGGGGATTCCTCACCCCTCCACTTT. Residues: CASSWAATGDSSPLHF.

The chain recombines TRBV5-6 with TRBJ2-5; TRBD2 aligns across 9 bases. Unmatched junction bases numbered 8, after V lost 0 bases and J lost 2 bases. There are 17 residues in the CDR3. Germline V gene data show CDR1 as SGHDT and CDR2 as YYEEEE. For the CDR3, the DNA is TGTGCCAGCAGCTTGGCACTAGCGGGTGGACTTCAAGAGACCCAGTACTTC. This translates into CASSLALAGGLQETQYF.

The chain couples TRBV5-1 to TRBJ2-3; 7 bases agree with TRBD2. Looked up from germline, CDR1 is SGHRS and CDR2 is YFSETQ. With 0 bases clipped from V and 4 bases from J, the junction kept 8 bases outside the gene matches. This CDR3 is built from 16 residues. CDR3 protein: CASSLAGEGIADTQYF. The CDR3 nucleotides read TGCGCCAGCAGCTTGGCGGGGGAGGGGATCGCAGATACGCAGTATTTT.

This chain uses TRBV18 with TRBJ2-1; D possibly corresponds to TRBD2 (5 bases). CDR1 KGHSH and CDR2 LQKENI come from the germline V gene. The V end lost 3 bases, the J end lost 3 bases, and 12 bases lay between the germline ends. There are 15 residues in the CDR3. The CDR3 spells CASSPGAVFYNEQFF. CDR3 coding DNA: TGTGCCAGCTCACCCGGAGCGGTATTCTACAATGAGCAGTTCTTC.

This sequence joins TRBV9 and TRBJ2-3, with D unclear. CDR1 and CDR2 from the germline V gene are SGDLS and YYNGEE. V shed 0 bases and J shed 2 bases, with 7 bases lying between them. The CDR3 totals 14 residues. The CDR3 sequence is CASSVAPNTDTQYF. The CDR3 bases are TGTGCCAGCAGCGTAGCGCCTAACACAGATACGCAGTATTTT.

The rearrangement uses TRBV19 and TRBJ1-4, with 7 bases lining up with TRBD1. CDR1 LNHDA and CDR2 SQIVND come from the germline V gene (reference sequence). The CDR3 covers 14 residues. With V trimmed by 6 bases and J by 12 bases, 13 bases remained unmatched. In DNA form, the CDR3 reads TGTGCCAGTAGCGACAGGGCCTCGTACCAAGAACTGTTTTTT. Its protein product is CASSDRASYQELFF.

The chain is built from TRBV10-3 and TRBJ1-3; 9 nucleotides agree with TRBD1. Germline CDR1 reads ENHRY; CDR2 reads SYGVKD. This CDR3 has 15 residues. The trim removed 7 bases at V and 3 bases at J, leaving 7 bases unmatched. CDR3 residues: CAITTGQGNGNTIYF. The CDR3 bases are TGTGCCATCACTACCGGACAGGGGAATGGAAACACCATATATTTT.

The rearrangement links TRBV7-2 to TRBJ1-1; possibly TRBD1 for D (5 bases). The germline V and J ends were trimmed by 3 bases and 4 bases, with 15 bases remaining between them. CDR1 is SGHTA, CDR2 FQGNSA, per germline. This CDR3 spans 15 amino acids. The CDR3 DNA reads TGTGCCAGCAGCTTGGTCTCAGGGTTCGGCACTGAAGCTTTCTTT. As protein: CASSLVSGFGTEAFF.

This clone was seen a few times. V gene TRBV15 combines with J gene TRBJ2-7; the match to TRBD1 covers 7 bases. Germline values: CDR1 LNHNV, CDR2 YYDKDF (reference sequence). This CDR3 has 14 residues. Germline trimming cut 5 bases from V and 0 bases from J; bases unmatched to any gene: 4. The CDR3 region is CATSPQGSSYEQYF. In DNA form, the CDR3 reads TGTGCCACCAGCCCACAGGGGAGCTCCTACGAGCAGTACTTC.

The sample holds one count of this clone. The rearrangement uses TRBV15 and TRBJ1-2; 7 nucleotides match TRBD1. The CDR3 has 15 residues. V trimming: 0 bases; J trimming: 10 bases; junction bases outside the gene matches: 11. Per the germline V gene, CDR1 is LNHNV and CDR2 is YYDKDF (reference sequence). The CDR3 DNA reads as TGTGCCACCAGCAGAGATGCGGGACAGCCAAGTTCCTACACCTTC. It translates to CATSRDAGQPSSYTF.

This clone was observed once. The rearrangement links TRBV6-2 or TRBV6-3 to TRBJ1-5; D gene uncertain. Looked up from germline, CDR1 is MNHEY and CDR2 is SVGEGT. Deletions cut 4 bases from V and 3 bases from J, with 10 bases between. The CDR3 has 14 amino acids. CDR3 amino acids: CASSSLEYNQPQHF. The CDR3 DNA sequence: TGTGCCAGCAGTTCCCTAGAGTACAATCAGCCCCAGCATTTT.

This clone occurred a few times. This chain joins TRBV5-4 and TRBJ2-7, with 8 bases aligning to TRBD2. Germline V gives CDR1 SGHNT, CDR2 YYREEE (reference sequence). V gave up 4 bases and J gave up 2 bases; unmatched junction bases: 8. The CDR3 length is 15 residues. CDR3 region: CASSHGVAGTYEQYF. CDR3 nucleotide sequence: TGTGCCAGCAGCCACGGGGTAGCGGGAACCTACGAGCAGTACTTC.

The chain employs TRBV7-9 and TRBJ2-6, with a tentative D call TRBD1 (5 bases). The CDR3 runs to 15 residues. V was pared by 6 bases and J by 4 bases, with 13 bases between. The V gene's germline CDR1 is SEHNR and CDR2 FQNEAQ (reference sequence). The CDR3 spells CASSPGYSGANVLTF. The CDR3 DNA reads as TGTGCCAGCAGTCCAGGGTACTCCGGGGCCAACGTCCTGACTTTC.

The rearrangement joins TRBV7-2 to TRBJ2-7, with 11 positions matching TRBD2. The CDR3 is 14 residues long. After removal of 5 bases from V and 5 bases from J, the junction contained 5 bases not matched to a gene. The V gene's germline CDR1 is SGHTA and CDR2 FQGNSA. The CDR3 DNA sequence: TGTGCCAGCAGCCCCAGGGGACTAGCGGACGAGCAGTACTTC. Its protein product is CASSPRGLADEQYF.

Only one count was recorded for this clone. The chain couples TRBV29-1 to TRBJ2-3; 8 nucleotides align to TRBD1. This CDR3 is 14 amino acids long. J lost 1 base, V lost 5 bases, and 5 bases had no gene match. Germline V gene lookup returns CDR1 SQVTM and CDR2 ANQGSEA. The CDR3 spells CSVNAGGRTDTQYF. CDR3 bases: TGCAGCGTTAATGCAGGGGGCCGCACAGATACGCAGTATTTT.